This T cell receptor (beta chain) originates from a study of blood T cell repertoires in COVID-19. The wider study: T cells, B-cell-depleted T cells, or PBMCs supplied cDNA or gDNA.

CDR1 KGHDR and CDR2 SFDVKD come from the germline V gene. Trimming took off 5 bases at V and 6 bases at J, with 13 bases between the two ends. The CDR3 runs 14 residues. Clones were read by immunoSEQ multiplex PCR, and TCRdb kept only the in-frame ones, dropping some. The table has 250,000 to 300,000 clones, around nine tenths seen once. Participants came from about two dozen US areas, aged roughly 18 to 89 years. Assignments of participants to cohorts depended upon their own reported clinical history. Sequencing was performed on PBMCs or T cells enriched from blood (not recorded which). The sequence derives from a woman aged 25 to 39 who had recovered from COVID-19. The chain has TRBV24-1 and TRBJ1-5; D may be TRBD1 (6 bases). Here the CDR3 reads CATSGNRASQPQHF. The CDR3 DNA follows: TGTGCCACCAGTGGGAACAGGGCGAGTCAGCCCCAGCATTTT.